Below, 14 T cell receptor beta chains from the same sample are listed, as sequenced in a study of beta chain features in type 1 diabetes. The sequenced template was cDNA made from the entire isolated RNA. Measured with immunoSEQ multiplex PCR; TCRdb has only the in-frame clones, and not every one. Here the sample spans under 400,000 clones, 14% being singletons. The material sequenced was central memory CD4+ T cells from blood. These receptors were obtained from a man under 40 in good health.

This clone was seen more than once but under ten times. The gene calls are TRBV9 and TRBJ2-3; 9 bases line up with TRBD1. CDR1 is SGDLS and CDR2 is YYNGEE in the germline V gene. There are 16 residues in the CDR3. Trimming cost V 0 bases and J 5 bases; bases outside gene matches: 7. This chain's CDR3 is CASSVGPTGGLDTQYF. The CDR3 coding sequence is TGTGCCAGCAGCGTAGGACCCACAGGGGGCCTAGATACGCAGTATTTT. The full variable domain, rest sourced from reference TRBV9 and TRBJ2-3, is DSGVTQTPKHLITATGQRVTLRCSPRSGDLSVYWYQQSLDQGLQFLIQYYNGEERAKGNILERFSAQQFPDLHSELNLSSLELGDSALYFCASSVGPTGGLDTQYFGPGTRLTVL.

This clone showed up just a few times. V gene TRBV4-3 combines with J gene TRBJ2-7; TRBD2 matches 8 bases. The germline V gene encodes CDR1 LGHNA and CDR2 YSLEER. The ends lost 1 base at V and 4 bases at J; junction bases unmatched: 12. This CDR3 contains 17 residues. This chain's CDR3 is CASSQATSGGVAYEQYF. DNA for the CDR3: TGCGCCAGCAGCCAAGCCACTAGCGGTGGTGTCGCGTACGAGCAGTACTTC.

V is TRBV7-2 and J is TRBJ1-2; 7 nucleotides match TRBD1. The V and J ends lost 5 bases and 5 bases, in that order; junction bases with no gene match: 8. In germline, CDR1 is SGHTA, CDR2 FQGNSA. The CDR3 consists of 14 residues. The DNA for the CDR3 is TGTGCCAGCAGCCCGACAGGGACCCTTTATGGCTACACCTTC. Its protein product is CASSPTGTLYGYTF.

This chain uses TRBV13 with TRBJ2-5, with TRBD1 identical over 8 bases. The length of the CDR3 is 15 residues. V trimming: 2 bases; J trimming: 5 bases; junction bases outside the gene matches: 7. Germline CDR1 is PRHDT and CDR2 is FYEKMQ (reference sequence). The CDR3 coding sequence is TGTGCCAGCAGCTTAAGGTTGACAGGGGCTGAGACCCAGTACTTC. It specifies CASSLRLTGAETQYF.

The sample holds a few counts of this clone. This chain connects TRBV5-4 to TRBJ2-5, with D possibly being TRBD1 or TRBD2 (5 bases each). This CDR3 has 15 residues. Looked up from germline, CDR1 is SGHNT and CDR2 is YYREEE (reference sequence). V shed 4 bases and J shed 2 bases, with 15 bases lying between them. CDR3 nucleotides: TGTGCCAGCAGCCATTCTGGGACCAGACAAGAGACCCAGTACTTC. This codes for CASSHSGTRQETQYF. The whole variable domain, remainder taken from reference TRBV5-4 and TRBJ2-5, is ETGVTQSPTHLIKTRGQQVTLRCSSQSGHNTVSWYQQALGQGPQFIFQYYREEENGRGNFPPRFSGLQFPNYSSELNVNALELDDSALYLCASSHSGTRQETQYFGPGTRLLVL.

The V and J genes are TRBV7-9 and TRBJ2-7, with D unresolved. This CDR3 spans 13 amino acids. V was shortened by 1 base and J by 1 base, with 5 bases between the two germline ends. Germline V lookup: CDR1 SEHNR, CDR2 FQNEAQ (reference sequence). The CDR3 DNA sequence: TGTGCCAGCAGCTTAGGACATTCCTACGAGCAGTACTTC. This encodes CASSLGHSYEQYF. The full variable domain, its missing parts supplied by reference TRBV7-9 and TRBJ2-7, is DTGVSQNPRHKITKRGQNVTFRCDPISEHNRLYWYRQTLGQGPEFLTYFQNEAQLEKSRLLSDRFSAERPKGSFSTLEIQRTEQGDSAMYLCASSLGHSYEQYFGPGTRLTVT.

The CDR3 DNA sequence: TGTGCCAGCACCTCCCGGTACGAGCAGTACTTC. Protein product: CASTSRYEQYF. V usage is TRBV6-5 and J usage is TRBJ2-7; D gene ambiguous. The V and J ends lost 7 bases and 4 bases respectively, with 8 bases between them. Germline V lookup: CDR1 MNHEY, CDR2 SVGAGI. The CDR3 sequence is 11 residues long.

This clone showed up just a few times. The chain links TRBV7-2 to TRBJ2-6, with no clear D. This CDR3 comprises 16 residues. V was pared by 5 bases and J by 4 bases, with 15 bases between. CDR1 is SGHTA and CDR2 is FQGNSA in the germline V gene. The DNA for the CDR3 is TGTGCCAGCAGCCCCAAACCCTTTTCCGGGGCCAACGTCCTGACTTTC. Protein sequence: CASSPKPFSGANVLTF.

V and J are TRBV4-3 and TRBJ2-1, with D possibly matching TRBD2 (5 bases). This CDR3 comprises 13 residues. The germline gives CDR1 LGHNA, CDR2 YSLEER. V was shortened by 0 bases and J by 7 bases, with 7 bases between the two germline ends. CDR3 nucleotide sequence: TGCGCCAGCAGCCAAGATAGGGAGAATGAGCAGTTCTTC. It encodes CASSQDRENEQFF.

This clone was seen a handful of times. The genes are TRBV7-2 and TRBJ2-4; 9 bases fit TRBD1. The V segment lost 5 bases and the J segment 3 bases; nucleotides outside the gene matches: 5. Germline CDR1 SGHTA, CDR2 FQGNSA. The CDR3 runs to 15 residues. DNA for the CDR3: TGTGCCAGCAGCAACGACAGGGGGAACAAAAACATTCAGTACTTC. Protein product: CASSNDRGNKNIQYF.

This clone was observed a handful of times. The chain is built from TRBV5-1 and TRBJ2-1; 8 bases align to TRBD1. The CDR3 is made up of 16 amino acids. J was trimmed by 4 bases and V by 1 base; bases with no gene match: 7. Germline CDR1 SGHRS, CDR2 YFSETQ. CDR3 nucleotide sequence: TGCGCCAGCAGCTTGTTCGTCACAGGGGGGTACAATGAGCAGTTCTTC. This encodes CASSLFVTGGYNEQFF.

This clone was detected only a few times. V is TRBV7-8 and J is TRBJ1-1, with TRBD1 matching over 7 bases. CDR3 length: 15 amino acids. The J segment lost 5 bases and the V segment lost 0 bases, leaving 6 bases of the junction unmatched. Germline loops: CDR1 SGHVS, CDR2 FQNEAQ. The CDR3 region is CASSLAEGARTEAFF. The CDR3 bases are TGTGCCAGCAGCTTAGCCGAGGGGGCGAGAACTGAAGCTTTCTTT.

Notes on this clone: At one of its ends the junction is not consistent with the germline gene, which may arise from a read error. The genes are TRBV4-1 and TRBJ1-2; D is unresolved. The CDR3 extends over 14 amino acids. Germline CDR1 and CDR2: MGHRA and YSYEKL. The CDR3 loop is CASSQDRGHYGYTF. CDR3 sequence (DNA): TGTGCCAGCAGCCAAGATCGCGGGCACTATGGCTACACCTTC.

The V and J genes are TRBV6-1 and TRBJ2-1; a possible D gene is TRBD2 (6 bases). Looked up from germline, CDR1 is MNHNS and CDR2 is SASEGT. V was shortened by 11 bases and J by 7 bases, with 18 bases between the two germline ends. The CDR3 loop spans 13 amino acids. This chain's CDR3 is CAGSGWPPNEQFF. In nucleotides, the CDR3 is TGTGCCGGGAGCGGGTGGCCACCTAATGAGCAGTTCTTC.